This T cell receptor beta chain comes out of a study of radiation and T cells in renal cell carcinoma. Across the whole study: Nephrectomy followed 15 Gy stereotactic body radiation by 4 weeks. Whole-study findings and limits: Without pretreatment biopsies, baseline tumor clonotype presence was undetermined. From baseline, blood top tumor clonotypes peaked at 2 weeks post-radiation.

The protocol was immunoSEQ multiplex PCR, while the TCRdb copy is restricted to in-frame clones and leaves out a portion. Of 150,000 or so clones in the sample, less than 90% were seen once. Documented time point: baseline pretreatment blood. Treatment noted: 15 Gy SBRT to primary tumor, nephrectomy 4 weeks later. Serial blood draws occurred at baseline and 2 and 4 weeks post-SBRT. This clone has only one observation. What it binds is not known. This CDR3 has 16 amino acids. Trimming shortened V by 4 bases and J by 0 bases, and 15 bases separated the two germline ends. Germline V gene data show CDR1 as SGHRS and CDR2 as YFSETQ.

The sequence derives from a woman in her seventies with renal cell carcinoma. The sample in question was blood, obtained from a patient whose treatment included radiotherapy and nephrectomy. V is TRBV5-1 and J is TRBJ2-3; D is possibly TRBD2 (5 bases). The chain's CDR3 is CASSPLKTTSTDTQYF. Here the CDR3 DNA reads TGCGCCAGCAGCCCCTTAAAGACTACGAGCACAGATACGCAGTATTTT.